This T cell receptor (beta chain) originates from a study of cytomegalovirus exposure and HLA in healthy donors. Findings and limits, study-wide: Three of the chains that were CMV-associated were confirmed in vitro to be specific for CMV antigens. Accounts indicate the classifier identified cytomegalovirus status with strong specificity and sensitivity. Researchers counted 150 to 200 TCR beta chains as cytomegalovirus-associated.

Sequencing used immunoSEQ multiplex PCR; TCRdb keeps in-frame clones, though not all of them. The sample consists of approximately 160,000 clones, 85% to 90% of them appearing once. The germline gives CDR1 SGHRS, CDR2 YFSETQ. Trimming removed 4 bases from V and 3 bases from J, with 16 bases in between. The CDR3 extends over 15 amino acids. Only one count was recorded for this clone. Its target is unknown. This clonotype originated in a woman aged 18-29 years in good health and CMV-seropositive. Sequenced sample: PBMCs. This chain uses TRBV5-1 with TRBJ1-1, with a weak D call TRBD1 (6 bases). This CDR3 is CASSRGGSGDTEAFF. The CDR3 DNA sequence: TGCGCCAGCAGCCGTGGCGGTTCAGGGGACACTGAAGCTTTCTTT.